This TCR beta chain was profiled in a study of OX40 agonist ivuxolimab in advanced cancers. In the study overall: Allowance was made for prior anti-PD-1, anti-PD-L1 or anti-CTLA-4 therapy, and around 41% had some.

Assay: immunoSEQ multiplex PCR; the TCRdb copy retains only in-frame clones and omits some. The sample shows some 68,000 clones, around 86% of them seen only once. V shed 2 bases and J shed 5 bases, with 10 bases lying between them. CDR1 is SGHTA and CDR2 is FQGTGA in the germline V gene. CDR3 length: 13 residues. Patients with a history of autoimmune disease or on systemic immunosuppression were excluded. This clone appeared a single time. This chain joins TRBV7-3 and TRBJ2-7; D perhaps matches TRBD1 (5 bases). This specimen consisted of CD4+ or CD8+ T cells sorted from blood, obtained in a trial of the OX40 agonist ivuxolimab. This clonotype was sampled from an adult with an advanced solid tumor such as melanoma, head and neck, liver or kidney cancer. The CDR3 is CASSLSAGNEQYF. CDR3 bases: TGTGCCAGCAGCTTATCGGCAGGGAACGAGCAGTACTTC.